This is a list of T cell receptor beta chains from one sample in a study of blood T cell repertoires in COVID-19. Some clones are missing from TCRdb's copy, which holds only in-frame ones; the method was immunoSEQ multiplex PCR. The sample contains fewer than 400,000 clones, roughly 90% of which appear only once. The sequenced sample was PBMCs or T cells enriched from blood (not recorded which). These receptors originate from a woman aged 25 to 39 who had recovered from COVID-19. Each CDR3 is given with its conserved first and last residue. Not all rows give a size; the values are once, few, many and, for expanded clones, a class.

CDR3: CASSPGSPSEAFF
J: TRBJ1-1
size: .
length: 13
V: TRBV12-3/TRBV12-4

CDR3: CASSEGATDTQYF
J: TRBJ2-3
size: .
length: 13
V: TRBV6-4

CDR3: CASSLVQGHTQYF
J: TRBJ2-3
size: .
length: 13
V: TRBV11-3

CDR3: CASSVTGTTDTQYF
J: TRBJ2-3
size: once
length: 14
V: TRBV9

CDR3: CASSFGQGAGNTIYF
J: TRBJ1-3
size: .
length: 15
V: TRBV5-6

CDR3: CAWSPPDRPTYEQYF
J: TRBJ2-7
size: .
length: 15
V: TRBV30

CDR3: CASSQIRGAGELFF
J: TRBJ2-2
size: .
length: 14
V: TRBV3-1/TRBV3-2

CDR3: CASSFRTLDEQFF
J: TRBJ2-1
size: .
length: 13
V: TRBV11-3

CDR3: CASSFQQVTFYNEQFF
J: TRBJ2-1
size: .
length: 16
V: TRBV7-9

CDR3: CASSLGDRYNSPLHF
J: TRBJ1-6
size: .
length: 15
V: TRBV7-6

CDR3: CATRTGPNTGELFF
J: TRBJ2-2
size: .
length: 14
V: TRBV19

CDR3: CASLQGMNTEAFF
J: TRBJ1-1
size: .
length: 13
V: TRBV19

CDR3: CASSQGYRVSGTEAFF
J: TRBJ1-1
size: few
length: 16
V: TRBV14

CDR3: CASSPGTSIHEQYF
J: TRBJ2-7
size: .
length: 14
V: TRBV5-1

CDR3: CASSQDAQGRNQPQHF
J: TRBJ1-5
size: .
length: 16
V: TRBV4-1

CDR3: CASTPRAGVNEQYF
J: TRBJ2-7
size: .
length: 14
V: TRBV6-5

CDR3: CASSYQGLVEAFF
J: TRBJ1-1
size: .
length: 13
V: TRBV6-5

CDR3: CASSLSGTDHEQYF
J: TRBJ2-7
size: .
length: 14
V: TRBV5-1

CDR3: CASSKGQSGGKTHEAFF
J: TRBJ1-1
size: .
length: 17
V: TRBV21-1

CDR3: CSVAPFTVSTDTQYF
J: TRBJ2-3
size: .
length: 15
V: TRBV29-1

CDR3: CASTRTGSGYTF
J: TRBJ1-2
size: .
length: 12
V: TRBV6-5

CDR3: CASRKEGGALNTDTQYF
J: TRBJ2-3
size: .
length: 17
V: TRBV7-6

CDR3: CASSYSTERSYEQYF
J: TRBJ2-7
size: .
length: 15
V: TRBV6-6

CDR3: CASSRPSIGRLEPSGNTIYF
J: TRBJ1-3
size: .
length: 20
V: TRBV4-2

CDR3: CATSDSGRTDTQYF
J: TRBJ2-3
size: .
length: 14
V: TRBV24-1

CDR3: CASSRDREGTEAFF
J: TRBJ1-1
size: .
length: 14
V: TRBV18

CDR3: CSVVSRRGNTEAFF
J: TRBJ1-1
size: once
length: 14
V: TRBV29-1

CDR3: CASSMGTGNSNQPQHF
J: TRBJ1-5
size: .
length: 16
V: TRBV19

CDR3: CASSPRTGPYNQPQHF
J: TRBJ1-5
size: once
length: 16
V: TRBV9

CDR3: CASRLDRGEGYTF
J: TRBJ1-2
size: .
length: 13
V: TRBV12-3/TRBV12-4

CDR3: CASSPGLAMYEQYF
J: TRBJ2-7
size: .
length: 14
V: TRBV18